The clone carrying this T cell receptor (beta chain) was found a few times. This entry belongs to a study of T cells after yellow fever vaccination. TCRdb ran MiXCR on the 5' RACE reads and lists one entry per CDR3 protein. There are roughly 500,000 distinct CDR3 sequences in the sample; over 15% occur only once, and around 15% lies in the top ten. The CDR3 spans 15 residues. V lost 11 bases, J lost 7 bases, and 24 bases lay in between. CDR1 and CDR2 from the germline V gene are LNHDA and SQIVND (reference sequence). This sample comprised PBMCs, obtained 15 days after the yellow fever booster vaccination. This clonotype was sampled from a man in his thirties or forties who received the YFV17D yellow fever vaccine. The chain joins TRBV19 to TRBJ2-4; D unclear. The CDR3 nucleotides are TGTGCCTCCCGGCCACACACAGTAGCAAACAACATTCAGTACTTC. Amino acids: CASRPHTVANNIQYF.